These T cell receptor beta chains were read from a single sample in a study of shared clonotypes between healthy human individuals. This table comes from immunoSEQ multiplex PCR, and its TCRdb copy is limited to in-frame clones, with some not included. The table records almost 750,000 clones, approximately 77% of them present only once. The sequencing input was memory CD4+ T cells sorted from blood. The receptors were sampled from a woman in her twenties or thirties in good health. CDR3s include the opening cysteine and the closing phenylalanine or tryptophan. Fields, in order: J gene, D gene, V gene, clone size, CDR3 protein, CDR3 DNA. The D gene is left open where the match is weak. The size of a clone is reported for some rows only, either as once, few or many, or as a class for expanded clones.

TRBJ2-7,NA,TRBV9,NA,CASSVKLPAYEQYF,TGTGCCAGCAGCGTCAAACTCCCGGCCTACGAGCAGTACTTC
TRBJ2-5,NA,TRBV9,NA,CASSVGFTETQYF,TGTGCCAGCAGCGTAGGCTTTACAGAGACCCAGTACTTC
TRBJ1-2,NA,TRBV6-6,few,CASSYSHGNYGYTF,TGTGCCAGCAGTTACTCTCACGGAAACTATGGCTACACCTTC
TRBJ2-3,TRBD2,TRBV5-1,NA,CATRGAGGDTQYF,TGCGCCACCCGAGGGGCGGGAGGAGATACGCAGTATTTT
TRBJ1-1,NA,TRBV5-1,NA,CASSSGGRGTEAFF,TGCGCCAGCAGCTCGGGCGGTAGGGGCACTGAAGCTTTCTTT
TRBJ1-1,NA,TRBV5-4,NA,CASSPGRLTEAFF,TGTGCCAGCAGCCCGGGACGCCTCACTGAAGCTTTCTTT
TRBJ2-2,NA,TRBV5-1,NA,CASSPGRSSSGELFF,TGCGCCAGCAGCCCCGGGAGAAGCTCGTCCGGGGAGCTGTTTTTT
TRBJ2-7,NA,TRBV5-4,once,CASSADNIEQYF,TGTGCCAGCAGCGCCGATAATATCGAGCAGTACTTC
TRBJ2-4,TRBD2,TRBV7-8,NA,CASSALSGIKNIQYF,TGTGCCAGCAGCGCGCTTAGCGGGATCAAAAACATTCAGTACTTC
TRBJ2-7,TRBD1,TRBV19,few,CASSTTGLSNEQYF,TGTGCCAGTAGTACGACAGGGCTGTCCAACGAGCAGTACTTC
TRBJ1-1,NA,TRBV18,NA,CASSPGRTNTEAFF,TGTGCCAGCTCACCGGGACGTACGAACACTGAAGCTTTCTTT
TRBJ2-7,TRBD1,TRBV18,NA,CASSLKQGAYEQYF,TGTGCCAGCTCTCTGAAACAGGGGGCCTACGAGCAGTACTTC
TRBJ2-1,TRBD2,TRBV28,few,CASSSTSGSNEQFF,TGTGCCAGCAGTTCAACTAGCGGGAGTAATGAGCAGTTCTTC
TRBJ1-3,NA,TRBV30,NA,CAWGTGIVGNTIYF,TGTGCCTGGGGTACAGGGATTGTCGGAAACACCATATATTTT
TRBJ2-3,NA,TRBV5-1,NA,CASSLTGVPTDTQYF,TGCGCCAGCAGCTTGACGGGAGTACCCACAGATACGCAGTATTTT
TRBJ1-1,NA,TRBV6-1,NA,CASSFEGRGTEAFF,TGTGCCAGCAGTTTCGAAGGGAGGGGGACTGAAGCTTTCTTT
TRBJ1-4,NA,TRBV15,many,CATSREPGNEKLFF,TGTGCCACCAGCAGAGAACCAGGGAATGAAAAACTGTTTTTT
TRBJ1-2,NA,TRBV5-1,NA,CASGITYGYTF,TGCGCCAGTGGGATCACCTATGGCTACACCTTC
TRBJ2-1,NA,TRBV28,few,CASWARSSYNEQFF,TGTGCCAGCTGGGCCAGAAGCTCCTACAATGAGCAGTTCTTC
TRBJ1-1,NA,TRBV29-1,once,CSVEEVTNTEAFF,TGCAGCGTTGAAGAGGTAACGAACACTGAAGCTTTCTTT
TRBJ1-2,NA,TRBV19,NA,CASSIPGLINYGYTF,TGTGCCAGTAGTATCCCAGGACTGATTAACTATGGCTACACCTTC
TRBJ1-3,NA,TRBV28,NA,CASSLGQPSGNTIYF,TGTGCCAGCAGTTTAGGACAGCCCTCTGGAAACACCATATATTTT
TRBJ1-4,NA,TRBV9,NA,CASSLGLPNGEKLFF,TGTGCCAGCAGCTTGGGACTTCCTAATGGGGAAAAACTGTTTTTT
TRBJ2-2,NA,TRBV5-8,few,CASSLGTYSNTGELFF,TGTGCCAGCAGCTTGGGGACATACTCGAACACCGGGGAGCTGTTTTTT
TRBJ2-7,TRBD1,TRBV5-1,NA,CASSVGTGGGEQYF,TGCGCCAGCAGCGTCGGGACAGGGGGCGGCGAGCAGTACTTC
TRBJ1-4,NA,TRBV28,NA,CASNPESGRGQEKLFF,TGTGCCAGCAACCCAGAATCGGGCAGGGGTCAAGAAAAACTGTTTTTT
TRBJ2-7,TRBD1,TRBV5-5,NA,CASSSTGVYEQYF,TGTGCCAGCAGCTCGACAGGGGTCTACGAGCAGTACTTC
TRBJ2-7,NA,TRBV6-1,few,CASSEVEGLEQYF,TGTGCCAGCAGTGAAGTAGAGGGACTCGAGCAGTACTTC
TRBJ1-5,TRBD1,TRBV28,few,CASSWGQVRGNQPQHF,TGTGCCAGCAGTTGGGGACAGGTGAGGGGCAATCAGCCCCAGCATTTT
TRBJ2-2,NA,TRBV5-1,NA,CASSPGSPNTGELFF,TGCGCCAGCAGCCCTGGATCCCCGAACACCGGGGAGCTGTTTTTT
TRBJ1-1,NA,TRBV11-2,once,CASSPSGLKTNTEAFF,TGTGCCAGCAGCCCAAGCGGACTTAAAACGAACACTGAAGCTTTCTTT
TRBJ1-5,NA,TRBV19,NA,CASSLDAGRDNQPQHF,TGTGCCAGTAGTCTAGATGCCGGCCGCGACAATCAGCCCCAGCATTTT
TRBJ1-2,NA,TRBV7-9,few,CASSLGARLKADGYTF,TGTGCCAGCAGCTTAGGAGCGAGGTTGAAGGCGGATGGCTACACCTTC
TRBJ2-5,TRBD2,TRBV6-6,NA,CASRSPGTSPNTYF,TGTGCCAGCAGAAGCCCCGGGACTAGCCCGAACACGTACTTC
TRBJ2-2,NA,TRBV7-7,NA,CASSLGSGISRELFF,TGTGCCAGCAGCTTGGGGTCAGGGATATCTCGGGAGCTGTTTTTT
TRBJ1-1,NA,TRBV19,NA,CASSIDRRMNTEAFF,TGTGCCAGTAGTATAGATCGGCGGATGAACACTGAAGCTTTCTTT
TRBJ1-1,TRBD1,TRBV28,NA,CASRGTGAGGNTEAFF,TGTGCCAGCAGGGGGACAGGCGCCGGTGGGAACACTGAAGCTTTCTTT
TRBJ2-2,TRBD2,TRBV11-2,NA,CASSQRLAVPGGELFF,TGTGCCAGCAGCCAAAGACTAGCGGTCCCGGGCGGGGAGCTGTTTTTT